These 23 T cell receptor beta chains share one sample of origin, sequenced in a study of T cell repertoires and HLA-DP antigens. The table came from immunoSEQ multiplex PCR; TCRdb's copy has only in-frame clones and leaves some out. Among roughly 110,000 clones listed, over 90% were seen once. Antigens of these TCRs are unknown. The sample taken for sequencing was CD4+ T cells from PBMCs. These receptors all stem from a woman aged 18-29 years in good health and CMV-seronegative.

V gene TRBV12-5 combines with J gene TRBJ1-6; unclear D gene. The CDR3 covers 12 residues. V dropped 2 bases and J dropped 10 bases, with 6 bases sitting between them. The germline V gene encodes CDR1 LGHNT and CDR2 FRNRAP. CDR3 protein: CASGLLRSPLHF. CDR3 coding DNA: TGTGCTAGTGGTTTGCTCCGATCACCCCTCCACTTT.

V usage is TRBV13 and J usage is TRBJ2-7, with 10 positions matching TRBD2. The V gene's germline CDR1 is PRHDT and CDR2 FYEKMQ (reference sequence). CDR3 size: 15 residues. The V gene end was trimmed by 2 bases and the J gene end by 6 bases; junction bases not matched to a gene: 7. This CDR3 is CASSLRASGSGEQYF. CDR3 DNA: TGTGCCAGCAGCTTAAGGGCTAGCGGGAGCGGCGAGCAGTACTTC.

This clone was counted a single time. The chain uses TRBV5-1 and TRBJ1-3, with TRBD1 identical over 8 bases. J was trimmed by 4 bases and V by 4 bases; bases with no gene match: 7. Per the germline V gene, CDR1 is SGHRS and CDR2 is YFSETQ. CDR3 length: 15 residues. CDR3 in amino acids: CASSPLAGGGNTIYF. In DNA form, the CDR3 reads TGCGCCAGCAGCCCCCTGGCAGGGGGCGGAAACACCATATATTTT. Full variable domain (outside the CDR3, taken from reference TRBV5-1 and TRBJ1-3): KAGVTQTPRYLIKTRGQQVTLSCSPISGHRSVSWYQQTPGQGLQFLFEYFSETQRNKGNFPGRFSGRQFSNSRSEMNVSTLELGDSALYLCASSPLAGGGNTIYFGEGSWLTVV.

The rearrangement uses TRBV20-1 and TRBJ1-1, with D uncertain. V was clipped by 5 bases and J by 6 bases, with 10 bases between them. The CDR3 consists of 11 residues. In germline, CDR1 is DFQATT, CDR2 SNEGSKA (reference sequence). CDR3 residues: CSAPAGAEAFF. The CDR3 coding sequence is TGCAGTGCTCCGGCGGGTGCTGAAGCTTTCTTT.

Here the CDR3 DNA reads TGTGCCAGTAGTTTGAGCGGAAGGGGTGACGCTGAAAAACTGTTTTTT. This sequence encodes CASSLSGRGDAEKLFF. The V call is TRBV19, the J call TRBJ1-4; D possibly corresponds to TRBD1 (5 bases). Germline V lookup: CDR1 LNHDA, CDR2 SQIVND (reference sequence). The CDR3 runs to 16 residues. Trimming pared 5 bases from V and 7 bases from J, leaving 20 bases between.

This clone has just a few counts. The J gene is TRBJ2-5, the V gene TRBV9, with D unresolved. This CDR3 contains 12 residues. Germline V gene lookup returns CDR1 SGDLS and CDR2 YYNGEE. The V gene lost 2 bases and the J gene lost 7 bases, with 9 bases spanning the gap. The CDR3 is CASSVADGTQYF. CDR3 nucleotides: TGTGCCAGCAGCGTCGCGGACGGGACCCAGTACTTC.

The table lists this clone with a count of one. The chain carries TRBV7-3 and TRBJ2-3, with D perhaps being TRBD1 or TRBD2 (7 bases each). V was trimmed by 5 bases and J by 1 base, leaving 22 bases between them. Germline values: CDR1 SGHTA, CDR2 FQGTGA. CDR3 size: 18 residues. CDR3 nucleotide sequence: TGTGCCAGCAGCCACGCGATCCAGGGGGGGCCCTGCACAGATACGCAGTATTTT. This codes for CASSHAIQGGPCTDTQYF.

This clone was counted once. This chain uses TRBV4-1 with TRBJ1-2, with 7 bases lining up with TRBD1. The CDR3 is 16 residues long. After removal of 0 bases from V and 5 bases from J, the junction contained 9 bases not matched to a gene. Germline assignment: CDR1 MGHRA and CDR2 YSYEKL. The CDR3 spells CASSQDLTGRLYGYTF. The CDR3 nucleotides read TGCGCCAGCAGCCAAGACCTGACAGGGAGGTTGTATGGCTACACCTTC.

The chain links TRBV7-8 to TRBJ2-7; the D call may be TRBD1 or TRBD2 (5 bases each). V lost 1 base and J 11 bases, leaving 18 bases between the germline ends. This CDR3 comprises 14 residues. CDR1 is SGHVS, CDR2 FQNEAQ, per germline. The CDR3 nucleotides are TGTGCCAGCAGCTTAGTCTCGGGGACCCCTAGGGAGTACTTC. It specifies CASSLVSGTPREYF.

The DNA for the CDR3 is TGTGCCACCAGCAGGGGGACAGGCGGAGAGCAGTACGTC. Its protein product is CATSRGTGGEQYV. This chain connects TRBV15 to TRBJ2-7; TRBD1 aligns across 8 bases. Per germline, CDR1 LNHNV and CDR2 YYDKDF (reference sequence). V shed 3 bases and J 7 bases; nucleotides not matched to a gene: 5. CDR3 length equals 13 residues.

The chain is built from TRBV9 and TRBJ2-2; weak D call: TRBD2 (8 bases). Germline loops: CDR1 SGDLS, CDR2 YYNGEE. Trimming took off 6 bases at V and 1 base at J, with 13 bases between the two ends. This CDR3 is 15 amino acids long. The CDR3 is CASKRGTENTGELFF. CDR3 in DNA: TGTGCCAGCAAGCGGGGGACAGAGAACACCGGGGAGCTGTTTTTT.

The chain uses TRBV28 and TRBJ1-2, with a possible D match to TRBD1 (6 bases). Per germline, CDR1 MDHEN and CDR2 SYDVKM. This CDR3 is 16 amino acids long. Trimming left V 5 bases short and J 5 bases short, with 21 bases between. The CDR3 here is CASSRPLSQGSYGYTF. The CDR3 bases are TGTGCCAGCAGTCGCCCACTTTCACAGGGTTCATATGGCTACACCTTC.

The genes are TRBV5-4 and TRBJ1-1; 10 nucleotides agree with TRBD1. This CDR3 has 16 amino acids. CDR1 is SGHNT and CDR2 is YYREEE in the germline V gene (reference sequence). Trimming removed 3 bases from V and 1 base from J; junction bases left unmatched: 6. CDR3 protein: CASSSGQGQRNTEAFF. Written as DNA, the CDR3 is TGTGCCAGCAGCTCGGGACAGGGGCAGCGGAACACTGAAGCTTTCTTT.

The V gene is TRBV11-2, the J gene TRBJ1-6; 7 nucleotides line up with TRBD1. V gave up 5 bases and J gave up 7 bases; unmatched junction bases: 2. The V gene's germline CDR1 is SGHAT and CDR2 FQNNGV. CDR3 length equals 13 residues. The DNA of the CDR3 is TGTGCCAGCAGCCAACAGGGGAATTCACCCCTCCACTTT. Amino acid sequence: CASSQQGNSPLHF. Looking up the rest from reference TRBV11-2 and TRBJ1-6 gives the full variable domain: EAGVAQSPRYKIIEKRQSVAFWCNPISGHATLYWYQQILGQGPKLLIQFQNNGVVDDSQLPKDRFSAERLKGVDSTLKIQPAKLEDSAVYLCASSQQGNSPLHFGNGTRLTVT.

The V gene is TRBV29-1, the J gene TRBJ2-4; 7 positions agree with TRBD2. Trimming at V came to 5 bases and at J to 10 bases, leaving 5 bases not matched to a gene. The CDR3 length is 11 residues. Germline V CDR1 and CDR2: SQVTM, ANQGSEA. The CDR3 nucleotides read TGCAGCGTTTCCCTAGCGGAGATTCAGTACTTC. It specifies CSVSLAEIQYF.

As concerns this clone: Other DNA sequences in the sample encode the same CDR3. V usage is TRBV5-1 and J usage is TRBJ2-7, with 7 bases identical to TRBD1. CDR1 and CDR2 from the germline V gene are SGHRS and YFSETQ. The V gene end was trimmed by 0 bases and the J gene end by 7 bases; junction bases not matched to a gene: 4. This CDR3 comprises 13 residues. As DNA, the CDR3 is TGCGCCAGCAGCTTGGGCGACAGGGATGAGCAGTACTTC. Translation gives CASSLGDRDEQYF.

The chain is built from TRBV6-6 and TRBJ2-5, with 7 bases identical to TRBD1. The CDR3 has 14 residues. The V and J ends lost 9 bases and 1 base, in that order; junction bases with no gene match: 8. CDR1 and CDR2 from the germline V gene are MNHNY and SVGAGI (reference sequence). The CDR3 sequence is CASLQTGSQETQYF. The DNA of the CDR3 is TGTGCCAGTCTTCAGACAGGGAGCCAAGAGACCCAGTACTTC.

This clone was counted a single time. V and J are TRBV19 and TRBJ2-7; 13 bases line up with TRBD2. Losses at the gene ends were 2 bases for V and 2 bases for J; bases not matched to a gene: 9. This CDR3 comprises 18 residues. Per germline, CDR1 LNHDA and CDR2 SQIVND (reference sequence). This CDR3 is CASSIRPGLAGLTYEQYF. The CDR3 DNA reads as TGTGCCAGTAGTATACGACCGGGACTAGCGGGATTGACCTACGAGCAGTACTTC.

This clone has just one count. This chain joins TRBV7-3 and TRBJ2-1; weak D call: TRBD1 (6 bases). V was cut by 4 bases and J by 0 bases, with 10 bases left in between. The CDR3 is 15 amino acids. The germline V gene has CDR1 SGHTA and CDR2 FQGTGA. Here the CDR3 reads CASSYTGSSYNEQFF. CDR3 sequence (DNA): TGTGCCAGCAGCTACACAGGGTCCTCCTACAATGAGCAGTTCTTC.

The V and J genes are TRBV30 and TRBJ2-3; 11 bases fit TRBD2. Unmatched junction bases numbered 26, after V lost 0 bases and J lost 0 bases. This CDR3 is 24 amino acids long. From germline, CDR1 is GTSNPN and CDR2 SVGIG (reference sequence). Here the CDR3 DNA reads TGTGCCTGGAGTGTACTTCGATTGGGTAGCGGGAGGGCCGGGGTTTTATTTAGCACAGATACGCAGTATTTT. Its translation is CAWSVLRLGSGRAGVLFSTDTQYF.

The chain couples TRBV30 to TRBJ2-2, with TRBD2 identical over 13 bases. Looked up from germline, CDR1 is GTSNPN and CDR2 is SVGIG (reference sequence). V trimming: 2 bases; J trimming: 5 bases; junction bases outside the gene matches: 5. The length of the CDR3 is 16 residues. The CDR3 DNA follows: TGTGCCTGGAGTTGGACTAGCGGGAGTATTACCGGGGAGCTGTTTTTT. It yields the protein CAWSWTSGSITGELFF. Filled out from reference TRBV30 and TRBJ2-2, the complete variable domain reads SQTIHQWPATLVQPVGSPLSLECTVEGTSNPNLYWYRQAAGRGLQLLFYSVGIGQISSEVPQNLSASRPQDRQFILSSKKLLLSDSGFYLCAWSWTSGSITGELFFGEGSRLTVL.

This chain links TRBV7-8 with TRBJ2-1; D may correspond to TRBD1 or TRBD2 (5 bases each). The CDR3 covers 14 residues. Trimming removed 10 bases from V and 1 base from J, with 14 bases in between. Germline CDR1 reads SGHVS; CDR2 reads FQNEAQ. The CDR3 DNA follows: TGTGCCACCCAGAGGGGTGGTTCCTACAATGAGCAGTTCTTC. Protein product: CATQRGGSYNEQFF.

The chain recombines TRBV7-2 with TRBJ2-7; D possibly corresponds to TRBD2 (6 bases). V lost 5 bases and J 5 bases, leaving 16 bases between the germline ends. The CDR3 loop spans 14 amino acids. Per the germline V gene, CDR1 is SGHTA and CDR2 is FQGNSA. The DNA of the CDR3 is TGTGCCAGCAGCCGGGGGACGGGGAAGGACGAGCAGTACTTC. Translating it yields CASSRGTGKDEQYF.